Listed here is a single T cell receptor (beta chain). Its specificity is not known. TCR beta cDNA libraries had unique molecular identifiers. TCRdb processed the PCR reads anew with MiXCR; each CDR3 protein has one entry. The sample carries approximately 730,000 distinct CDR3 sequences, about 45% recorded once. This sample was taken from a study of post-analysis software for immune sequencing data. The study, taken as a whole, reports: Samples sharing a preparation batch grouped tightly together when assessed by F measure. Controls significantly exceeded multiple sclerosis patients in normalized Chao1 diversity.

The receptor comes from a girl aged 10-17 years with multiple sclerosis. Sequenced input: blood.

The chain's CDR3 is CASSRGGSETQYF. The DNA of the CDR3 is TGTGCCAGCAGTAGAGGTGGATCAGAGACCCAGTACTTC. This sequence joins TRBV7-3 and TRBJ2-5; D unresolved. Germline V gene lookup returns CDR1 SGHTA and CDR2 FQGTGA. V gave up 6 bases and J gave up 4 bases, with 12 bases separating them. This CDR3 has 13 residues.